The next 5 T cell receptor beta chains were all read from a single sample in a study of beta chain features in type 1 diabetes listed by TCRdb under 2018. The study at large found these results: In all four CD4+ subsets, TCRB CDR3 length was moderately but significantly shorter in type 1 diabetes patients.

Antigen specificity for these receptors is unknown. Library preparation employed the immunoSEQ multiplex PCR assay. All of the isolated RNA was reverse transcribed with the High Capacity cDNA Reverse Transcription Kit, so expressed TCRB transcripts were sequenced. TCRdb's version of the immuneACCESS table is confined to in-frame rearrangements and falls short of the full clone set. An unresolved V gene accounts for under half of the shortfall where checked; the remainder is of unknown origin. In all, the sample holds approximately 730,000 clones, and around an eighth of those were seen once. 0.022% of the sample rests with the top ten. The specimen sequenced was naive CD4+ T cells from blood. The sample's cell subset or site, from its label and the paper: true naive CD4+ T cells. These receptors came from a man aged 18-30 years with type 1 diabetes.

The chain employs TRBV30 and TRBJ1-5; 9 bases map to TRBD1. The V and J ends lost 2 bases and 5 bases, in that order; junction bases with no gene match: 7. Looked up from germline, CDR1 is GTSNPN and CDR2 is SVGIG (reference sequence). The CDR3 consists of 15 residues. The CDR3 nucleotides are TGTGCCTGGAGTTACCGGGACAGGGAGGATCAGCCCCAGCATTTT. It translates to CAWSYRDREDQPQHF.

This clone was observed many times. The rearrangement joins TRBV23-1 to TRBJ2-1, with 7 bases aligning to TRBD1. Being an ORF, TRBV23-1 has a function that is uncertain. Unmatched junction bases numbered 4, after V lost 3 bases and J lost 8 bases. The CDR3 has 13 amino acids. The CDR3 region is CASSHTQGYEQFF. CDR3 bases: TGCGCCAGCAGTCACACACAGGGGTATGAGCAGTTCTTC.

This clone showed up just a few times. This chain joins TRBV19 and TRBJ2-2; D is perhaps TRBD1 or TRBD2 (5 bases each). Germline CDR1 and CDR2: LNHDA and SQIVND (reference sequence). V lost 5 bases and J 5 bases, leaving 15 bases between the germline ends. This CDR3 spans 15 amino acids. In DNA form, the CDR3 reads TGTGCCAGTAGTTCAACCCCCGGGGCGACCGGGGAGCTGTTTTTT. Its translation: CASSSTPGATGELFF.

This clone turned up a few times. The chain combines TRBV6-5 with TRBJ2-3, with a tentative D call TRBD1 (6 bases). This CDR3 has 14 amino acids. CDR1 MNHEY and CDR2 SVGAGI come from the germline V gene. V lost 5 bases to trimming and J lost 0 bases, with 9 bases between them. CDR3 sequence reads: CASSRTVSTDTQYF. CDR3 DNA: TGTGCCAGCAGTCGGACAGTCAGCACAGATACGCAGTATTTT.

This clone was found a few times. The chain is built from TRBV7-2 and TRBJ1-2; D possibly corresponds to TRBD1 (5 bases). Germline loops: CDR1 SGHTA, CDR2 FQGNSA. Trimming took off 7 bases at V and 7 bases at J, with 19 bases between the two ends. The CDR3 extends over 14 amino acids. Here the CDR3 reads CASTGDRGVGGYTF. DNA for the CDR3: TGTGCCAGCACCGGAGACAGAGGGGTGGGTGGCTACACCTTC. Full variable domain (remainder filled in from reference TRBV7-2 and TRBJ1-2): GAGVSQSPSNKVTEKGKDVELRCDPISGHTALYWYRQSLGQGLEFLIYFQGNSAPDKSGLPSDRFSAERTGGSVSTLTIQRTQQEDSAVYLCASTGDRGVGGYTFGSGTRLTVV.